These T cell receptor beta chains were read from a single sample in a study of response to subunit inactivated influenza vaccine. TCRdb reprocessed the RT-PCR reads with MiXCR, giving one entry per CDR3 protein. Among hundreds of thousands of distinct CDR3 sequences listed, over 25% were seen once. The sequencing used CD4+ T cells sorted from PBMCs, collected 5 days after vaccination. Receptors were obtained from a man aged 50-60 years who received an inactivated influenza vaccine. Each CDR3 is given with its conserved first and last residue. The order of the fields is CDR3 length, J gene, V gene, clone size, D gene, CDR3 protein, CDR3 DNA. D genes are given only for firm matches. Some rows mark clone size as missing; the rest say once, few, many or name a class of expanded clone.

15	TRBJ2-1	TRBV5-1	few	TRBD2	CASRPTSGSGNEQFF	TGCGCCAGCAGACCGACTAGCGGGAGTGGGAATGAGCAGTTCTTC
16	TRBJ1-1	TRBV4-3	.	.	CASSQDRGQTDTEAFF	TGCGCCAGCAGCCAAGATCGGGGTCAGACCGACACTGAAGCTTTCTTT
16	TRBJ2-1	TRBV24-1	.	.	CATSDLHGTSYNEQFF	TGTGCCACCAGTGATTTGCACGGGACATCCTACAATGAGCAGTTCTTC
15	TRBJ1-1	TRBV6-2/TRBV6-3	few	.	CASSSPGVPNTEAFF	TGTGCCAGCAGTTCGCCGGGGGTTCCGAACACTGAAGCTTTCTTT
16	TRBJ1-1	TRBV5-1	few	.	CASSLAGDRLVGEAFF	TGCGCCAGCAGCTTGGCCGGAGACAGGCTTGTCGGTGAAGCTTTCTTT
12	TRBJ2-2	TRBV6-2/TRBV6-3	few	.	CASRLSAGELFF	TGTGCCAGCAGACTTTCGGCCGGGGAGCTGTTTTTT
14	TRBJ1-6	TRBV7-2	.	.	CASSRDGGGSPLHF	TGTGCCAGCAGCCGGGACGGAGGTGGTTCACCCCTCCACTTT
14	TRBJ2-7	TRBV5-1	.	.	CASSLVFDSYEQYF	TGCGCCAGCAGCTTGGTTTTTGACTCCTACGAGCAGTACTTC
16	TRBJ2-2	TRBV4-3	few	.	CASGRIGGANTGELFF	TGCGCCAGCGGACGGATAGGAGGGGCCAACACCGGGGAGCTGTTTTTT
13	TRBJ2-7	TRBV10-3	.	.	CAISEFRDIEQYF	TGTGCCATCAGTGAGTTTCGGGACATCGAGCAGTACTTC
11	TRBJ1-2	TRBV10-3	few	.	CAISGGDGYTF	TGTGCCATCAGTGGAGGGGATGGCTACACCTTC